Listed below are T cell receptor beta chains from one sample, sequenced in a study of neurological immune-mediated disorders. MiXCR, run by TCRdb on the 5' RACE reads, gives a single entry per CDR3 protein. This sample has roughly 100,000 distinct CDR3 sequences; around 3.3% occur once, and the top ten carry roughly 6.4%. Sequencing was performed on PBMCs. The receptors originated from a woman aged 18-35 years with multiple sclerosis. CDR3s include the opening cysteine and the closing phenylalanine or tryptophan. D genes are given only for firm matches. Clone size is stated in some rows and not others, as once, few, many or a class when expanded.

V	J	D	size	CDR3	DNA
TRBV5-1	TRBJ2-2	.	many	CASSFRAGSGTGELFF	TGCGCCAGCAGCTTCCGGGCAGGGTCTGGCACCGGGGAGCTGTTTTTT
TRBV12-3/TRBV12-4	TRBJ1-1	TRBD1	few	CASTSGQGSNTEAFF	TGTGCCAGCACCTCCGGACAGGGTTCGAACACTGAAGCTTTCTTT
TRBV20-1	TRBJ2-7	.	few	CSATATYEQYF	TGCAGTGCTACCGCAACCTACGAGCAGTACTTC
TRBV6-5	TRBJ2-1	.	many	CASSSLSEQFF	TGTGCCAGCAGTTCCTTAAGTGAGCAGTTCTTC
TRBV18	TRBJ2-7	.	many	CASSPQAESSYEQYF	TGTGCCAGCTCACCACAAGCGGAGAGCTCCTACGAGCAGTACTTC
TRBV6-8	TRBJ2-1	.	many	CASRALPGLRSYNEQFF	TGTGCCAGCAGAGCACTCCCGGGACTCCGGTCCTACAATGAGCAGTTCTTC
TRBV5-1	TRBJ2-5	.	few	CASSKTAQETQYF	TGCGCCAGCAGCAAGACAGCACAAGAGACCCAGTACTTC
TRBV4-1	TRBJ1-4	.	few	CASSRLQGLGEKLFF	TGCGCCAGCAGCCGACTGCAGGGGCTGGGTGAAAAACTGTTTTTT
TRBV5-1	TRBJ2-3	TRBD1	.	CASSSSIGTATDTQYF	TGCGCCAGCAGCTCATCAATAGGGACAGCCACAGATACGCAGTATTTT
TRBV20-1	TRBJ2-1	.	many	CSARVILFAGSDYNEQFF	TGCAGTGCTAGAGTTATCCTTTTCGCCGGGAGTGACTACAATGAGCAGTTCTTC
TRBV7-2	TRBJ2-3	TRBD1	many	CASSQGASRDTQYF	TGTGCCAGCAGCCAGGGGGCTAGCCGGGATACGCAGTATTTT
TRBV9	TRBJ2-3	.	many	CASSTIQGESTDTQYF	TGTGCCAGCAGTACCATCCAGGGAGAAAGTACAGATACGCAGTATTTT
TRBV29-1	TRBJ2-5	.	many	CSGWTAEYQETQYF	TGCAGCGGCTGGACAGCCGAGTACCAAGAGACCCAGTACTTC
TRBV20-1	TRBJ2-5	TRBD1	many	CSARVDRGRETQYF	TGCAGTGCTAGAGTAGACAGGGGGCGGGAGACCCAGTACTTC
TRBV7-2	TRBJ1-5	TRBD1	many	CASSLAAGGADQPQHF	TGTGCCAGCAGCTTAGCAGCAGGGGGTGCAGATCAGCCCCAGCATTTT
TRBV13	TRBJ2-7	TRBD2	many	CASSFTALAGGRGEQYF	TGTGCCAGCAGCTTCACCGCCTTAGCGGGAGGCCGGGGCGAGCAGTACTTC
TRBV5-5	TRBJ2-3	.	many	CASSLGRTTDTQYF	TGTGCCAGCAGCTTGGGGCGGACAACAGATACGCAGTATTTT
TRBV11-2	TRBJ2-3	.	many	CASSLVGRLQDTQYF	TGTGCCAGCAGCTTAGTGGGGCGGCTACAGGATACGCAGTATTTT
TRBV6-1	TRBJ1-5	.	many	CASSEVGAGGNQPQHF	TGTGCCAGCAGTGAAGTTGGAGCGGGGGGCAATCAGCCCCAGCATTTT
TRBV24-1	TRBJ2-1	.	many	CATSEGTSSYNEQFF	TGTGCCACCAGTGAGGGGACCAGCTCCTACAATGAGCAGTTCTTC
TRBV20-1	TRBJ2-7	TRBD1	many	CSAPGQGAYEQYF	TGCAGTGCCCCGGGACAGGGGGCGTACGAGCAGTACTTC
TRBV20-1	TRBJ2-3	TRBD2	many	CSARETPFSGGTDTQYF	TGCAGTGCTAGAGAAACCCCCTTTAGCGGGGGGACAGATACGCAGTATTTT
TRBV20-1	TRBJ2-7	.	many	CSARDRPPAPYEQYF	TGCAGTGCTAGAGATCGGCCACCAGCTCCCTACGAGCAGTACTTC
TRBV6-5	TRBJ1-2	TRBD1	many	CASSRGTGKLPNYGYTF	TGTGCCAGCAGCCGAGGGACAGGGAAATTGCCTAACTATGGCTACACCTTC